This T cell receptor (beta chain) was observed in a study of blood T cell repertoires in COVID-19. CDR1 is SGHAT and CDR2 is FQNNGV in the germline V gene. The J segment lost 2 bases and the V segment lost 5 bases, leaving 14 bases of the junction unmatched. This CDR3 contains 18 residues. Cohorts were assigned according to the clinical history that participants reported. Clones were sequenced by immunoSEQ multiplex PCR, and TCRdb holds only the in-frame ones, with some missing. The table has more than 300,000 clones, around four fifths seen once; the top ten hold about 5%. The source of this sequence is a woman between 45 and 60 years old who had recovered from COVID-19. What was sequenced was PBMCs or T cells enriched from blood (not recorded which). The V gene is TRBV11-2, the J gene TRBJ2-3, with 9 bases lining up with TRBD2. This CDR3 reads CASSPHPRTSVDTDTQYF. CDR3 in DNA: TGTGCCAGCAGCCCACACCCCCGGACTAGCGTTGACACAGATACGCAGTATTTT.